This record covers a single TCR beta chain. The antigen remains undetermined. This entry belongs to a study of T cell responses to AZD1222 COVID-19 vaccine. Study conclusions and caveats: Baseline antibody screening turned up just a handful of seropositive AZD1222 recipients.

Clones were sequenced by immunoSEQ multiplex PCR, and TCRdb holds only the in-frame ones, with some missing. The table lists 150,000 to 200,000 clones, approximately 90% of them singletons. This CDR3 spans 14 amino acids. The source is an adult who received the AZD1222 COVID-19 vaccine. The chain is built from TRBV21-1 and TRBJ2-7; the table's D call, TRBD1, was not checked against the DNA. TRBV21-1 is designated a pseudogene. The source was peripheral blood, collected 28 days after the second AZD1222 dose. The CDR3 DNA reads TGTGCCACCCCAGGGGACGTTGCGTTCTACGAGCAGTACTTC. It codes for CATPGDVAFYEQYF.